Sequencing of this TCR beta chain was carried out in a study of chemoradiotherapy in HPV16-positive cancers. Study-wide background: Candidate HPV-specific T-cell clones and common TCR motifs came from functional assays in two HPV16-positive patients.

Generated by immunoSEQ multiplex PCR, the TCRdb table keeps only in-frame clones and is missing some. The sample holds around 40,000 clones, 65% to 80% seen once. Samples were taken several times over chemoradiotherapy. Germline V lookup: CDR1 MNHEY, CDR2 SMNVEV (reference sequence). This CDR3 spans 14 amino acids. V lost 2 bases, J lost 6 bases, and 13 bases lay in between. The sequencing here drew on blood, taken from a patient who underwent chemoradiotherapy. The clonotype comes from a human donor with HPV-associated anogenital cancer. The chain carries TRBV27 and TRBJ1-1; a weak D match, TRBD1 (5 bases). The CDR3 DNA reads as TGTGCCAGCAGTTTAGTAGCGGGGGTCGCTGAAGCTTTCTTT. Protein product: CASSLVAGVAEAFF.